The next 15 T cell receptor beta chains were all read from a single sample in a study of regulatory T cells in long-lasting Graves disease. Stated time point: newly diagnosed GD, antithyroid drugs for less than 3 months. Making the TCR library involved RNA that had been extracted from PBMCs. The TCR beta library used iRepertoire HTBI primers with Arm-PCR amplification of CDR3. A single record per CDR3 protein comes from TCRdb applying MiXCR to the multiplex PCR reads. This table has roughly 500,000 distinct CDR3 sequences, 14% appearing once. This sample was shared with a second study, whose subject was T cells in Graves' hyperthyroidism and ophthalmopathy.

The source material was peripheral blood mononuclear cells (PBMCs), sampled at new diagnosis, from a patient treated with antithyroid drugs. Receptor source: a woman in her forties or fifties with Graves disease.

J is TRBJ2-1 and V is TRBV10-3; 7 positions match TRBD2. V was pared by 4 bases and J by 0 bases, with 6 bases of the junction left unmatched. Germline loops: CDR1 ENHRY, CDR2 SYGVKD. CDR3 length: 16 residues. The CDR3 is CAISGLGGSSYNEQFF. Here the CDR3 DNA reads TGTGCCATCAGTGGTCTGGGCGGGAGCTCCTACAATGAGCAGTTCTTC.

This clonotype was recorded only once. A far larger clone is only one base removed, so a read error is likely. This CDR3 is CAISFDRQSTDTQYF. CDR3 sequence (DNA): TGTGCCATCAGTTTTGACAGACAAAGTACAGATACGCAGTATTTT. The rearrangement joins TRBV10-3 to TRBJ2-3; D is perhaps TRBD1 (5 bases). The CDR3 spans 15 residues. Germline V gene lookup returns CDR1 ENHRY and CDR2 SYGVKD. Trimming removed 5 bases from V and 3 bases from J, with 15 bases in between.

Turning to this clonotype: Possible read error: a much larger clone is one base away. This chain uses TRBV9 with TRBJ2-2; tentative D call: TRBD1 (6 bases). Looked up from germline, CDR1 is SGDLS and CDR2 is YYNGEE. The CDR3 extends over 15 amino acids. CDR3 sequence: CASSVVAGVPGELSF. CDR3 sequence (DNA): TGTGCCAGCAGCGTAGTCGCAGGGGTCCCCGGGGAGCTGTCTTTT.

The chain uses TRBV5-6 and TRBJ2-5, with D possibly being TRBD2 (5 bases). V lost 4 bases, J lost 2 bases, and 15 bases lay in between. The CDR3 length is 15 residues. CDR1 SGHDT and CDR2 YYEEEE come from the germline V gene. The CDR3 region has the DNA TGTGCCAGCAGCCATGACTACTTGCGGCAAGAGACCCAGTACTTC. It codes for CASSHDYLRQETQYF.

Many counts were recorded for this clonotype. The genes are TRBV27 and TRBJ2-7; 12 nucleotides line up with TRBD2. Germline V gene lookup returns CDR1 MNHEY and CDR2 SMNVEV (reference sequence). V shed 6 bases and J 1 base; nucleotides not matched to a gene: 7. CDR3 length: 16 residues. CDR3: CASRGASGRGSYEQYF. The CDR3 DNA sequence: TGTGCCAGCAGGGGGGCTAGCGGGAGGGGATCCTACGAGCAGTACTTC.

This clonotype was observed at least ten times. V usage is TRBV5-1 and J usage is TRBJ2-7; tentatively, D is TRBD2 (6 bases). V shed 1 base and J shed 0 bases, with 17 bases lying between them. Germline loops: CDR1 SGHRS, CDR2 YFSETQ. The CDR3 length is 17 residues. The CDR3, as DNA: TGCGCCAGCAGCTTGTCTCTCCGGGACTCTGGCTCCTACGAGCAGTACTTC. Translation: CASSLSLRDSGSYEQYF.

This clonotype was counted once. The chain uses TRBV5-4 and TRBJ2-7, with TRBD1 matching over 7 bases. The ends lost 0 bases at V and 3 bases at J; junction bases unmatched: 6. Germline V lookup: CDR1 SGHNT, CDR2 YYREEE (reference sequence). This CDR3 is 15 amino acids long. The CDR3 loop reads CASSLGQGPNYEQYF. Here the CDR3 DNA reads TGTGCCAGCAGCTTGGGACAGGGTCCGAACTACGAGCAGTACTTC.

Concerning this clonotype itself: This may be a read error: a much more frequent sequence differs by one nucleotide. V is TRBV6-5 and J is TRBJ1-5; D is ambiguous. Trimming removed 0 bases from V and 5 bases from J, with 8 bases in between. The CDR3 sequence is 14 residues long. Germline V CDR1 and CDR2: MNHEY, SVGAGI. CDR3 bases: TGTGCCAGCAGTTACTCACCCGCGGATCAGCCCCAGCATTTT. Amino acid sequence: CASSYSPADQPQHF.

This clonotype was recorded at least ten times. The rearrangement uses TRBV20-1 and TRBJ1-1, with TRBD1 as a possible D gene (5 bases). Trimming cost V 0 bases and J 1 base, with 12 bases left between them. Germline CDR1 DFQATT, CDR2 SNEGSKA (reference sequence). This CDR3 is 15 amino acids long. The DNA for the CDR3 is TGCAGTGCTAGAGACGTTACAGGTGAGAACACTGAAGCTTTCTTT. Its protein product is CSARDVTGENTEAFF.

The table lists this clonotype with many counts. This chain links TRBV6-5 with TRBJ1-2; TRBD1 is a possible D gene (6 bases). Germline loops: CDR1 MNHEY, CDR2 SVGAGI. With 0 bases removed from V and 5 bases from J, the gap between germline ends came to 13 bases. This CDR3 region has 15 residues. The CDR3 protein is CASSYSTGRLYGYTF. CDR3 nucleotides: TGTGCCAGCAGTTACTCAACAGGGCGACTTTATGGCTACACCTTC.

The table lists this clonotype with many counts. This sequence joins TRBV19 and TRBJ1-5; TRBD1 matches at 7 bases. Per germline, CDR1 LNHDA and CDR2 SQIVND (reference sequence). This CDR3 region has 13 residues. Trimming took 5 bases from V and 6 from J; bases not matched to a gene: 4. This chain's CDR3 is CASSPQGSQPQHF. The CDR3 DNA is TGTGCCAGTAGTCCACAGGGGAGTCAGCCCCAGCATTTT. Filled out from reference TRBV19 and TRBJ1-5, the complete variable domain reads DGGITQSPKYLFRKEGQNVTLSCEQNLNHDAMYWYRQDPGQGLRLIYYSQIVNDFQKGDIAEGYSVSREKKESFPLTVTSAQKNPTAFYLCASSPQGSQPQHFGDGTRLSIL.

CDR3 protein: CSARDGLAGLVEQYF. For the CDR3, the DNA is TGCAGTGCTAGAGATGGCCTAGCGGGACTTGTCGAGCAGTACTTC. The gene calls are TRBV20-1 and TRBJ2-7; 9 bases align to TRBD2. This CDR3 has 15 amino acids. J gave up 6 bases and V 0 bases, and 9 bases lay outside the gene matches. Looked up from germline, CDR1 is DFQATT and CDR2 is SNEGSKA (reference sequence).

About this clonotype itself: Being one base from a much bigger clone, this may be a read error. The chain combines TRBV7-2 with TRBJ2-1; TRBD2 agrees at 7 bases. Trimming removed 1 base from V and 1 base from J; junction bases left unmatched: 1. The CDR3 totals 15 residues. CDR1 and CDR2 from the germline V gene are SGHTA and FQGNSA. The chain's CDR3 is CASSLDGRSYNEQFF. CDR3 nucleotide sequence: TGTGCCAGCAGCTTAGACGGGAGGTCCTACAATGAGCAGTTCTTC.

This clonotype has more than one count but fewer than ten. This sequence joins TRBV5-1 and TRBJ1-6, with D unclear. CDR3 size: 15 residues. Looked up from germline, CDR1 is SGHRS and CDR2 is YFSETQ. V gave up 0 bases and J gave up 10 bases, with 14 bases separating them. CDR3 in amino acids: CASSLVVVGGSPLHF. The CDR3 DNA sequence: TGCGCCAGCAGCTTGGTTGTGGTTGGAGGCTCACCCCTCCACTTT. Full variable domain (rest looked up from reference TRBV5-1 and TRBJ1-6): KAGVTQTPRYLIKTRGQQVTLSCSPISGHRSVSWYQQTPGQGLQFLFEYFSETQRNKGNFPGRFSGRQFSNSRSEMNVSTLELGDSALYLCASSLVVVGGSPLHFGNGTRLTVT.

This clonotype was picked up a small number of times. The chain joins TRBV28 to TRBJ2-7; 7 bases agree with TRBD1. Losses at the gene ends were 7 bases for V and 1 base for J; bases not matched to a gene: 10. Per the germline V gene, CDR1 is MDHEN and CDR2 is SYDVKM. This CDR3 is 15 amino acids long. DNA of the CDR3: TGTGCCAGCAAGCAGGGGGATTTTTGGTCCTACGAGCAGTACTTC. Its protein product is CASKQGDFWSYEQYF. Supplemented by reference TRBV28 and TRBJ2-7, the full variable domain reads DVKVTQSSRYLVKRTGEKVFLECVQDMDHENMFWYRQDPGLGLRLIYFSYDVKMKEKGDIPEGYSVSREKKERFSLILESASTNQTSMYLCASKQGDFWSYEQYFGPGTRLTVT.